The T cell receptor beta chain under discussion was sequenced for a study of regulatory T cells in long-lasting Graves disease. Study-wide points: Favored gene segments in persistent disease were TRBV28, TRBJ1-2 and TRBJ2-5. Owing to a sample size that was small, accuracy may have been reduced.

The time point is: newly diagnosed GD, antithyroid drugs for less than 3 months. Construction of the TCR library relied on RNA isolated from PBMCs. This clonotype was counted ten times or more. What it binds is unknown. Germline-derived CDR1 and CDR2 are LNHDA and SQIVND (reference sequence). V lost 5 bases and J lost 2; bases outside the gene matches: 5. This CDR3 has 14 amino acids. Both iRepertoire HTBI primers and Arm-PCR of CDR3 regions were used to build the TCR beta libraries. TCRdb itself ran the multiplex PCR reads through MiXCR, one entry per CDR3 protein. The profile shows about 200,000 distinct CDR3 sequences, approximately 19% of them singletons. This sample also belongs to another study, concerning T cells in Graves' hyperthyroidism and ophthalmopathy. This second report adds: Stable hyperthyroidism was told apart from ophthalmopathy by a model built on 13 V-J features.

The chain uses TRBV19 and TRBJ2-5, with 7 bases identical to TRBD2. This receptor was identified in a young woman with Graves disease. The sequencing used peripheral blood mononuclear cells (PBMCs), collected at new diagnosis, from a patient treated with antithyroid drugs. This CDR3 reads CASSATSAQETQYF. CDR3 coding DNA: TGTGCCAGTAGTGCAACTAGCGCTCAAGAGACCCAGTACTTC. The whole variable domain, remainder taken from reference TRBV19 and TRBJ2-5, is DGGITQSPKYLFRKEGQNVTLSCEQNLNHDAMYWYRQDPGQGLRLIYYSQIVNDFQKGDIAEGYSVSREKKESFPLTVTSAQKNPTAFYLCASSATSAQETQYFGPGTRLLVL.